Listed below are T cell receptor beta chains from one sample, sequenced in a study of blood T cell repertoires in COVID-19. Profiling relied on immunoSEQ multiplex PCR, and the TCRdb table lists in-frame clones only, not all of them. The sample lists 200,000 to 300,000 clones, 85% to 90% occurring once. The sequencing sample was made of peripheral blood. These receptors were obtained from a woman aged 60-70 years with COVID-19, enrolled during active disease. Both conserved end residues are part of each CDR3. Fields, in order: J gene, clone size, V gene, D gene, CDR3 protein, CDR3 DNA. The D gene is left open where the match is weak. Clone size appears in some rows only: once, few, many, or a class for an expanded clone.

TRBJ1-1,.,TRBV4-1,TRBD1,CASSQGRGQQITEAFF,TGCGCCAGCAGCCAAGGCAGGGGACAGCAAATAACTGAAGCTTTCTTT
TRBJ2-7,.,TRBV5-1,.,CASSPYGGTSYEQYF,TGCGCCAGCAGCCCTTATGGGGGGACCTCCTACGAGCAGTACTTC
TRBJ1-5,.,TRBV27,.,CASRAGGAGSNQPQHF,TGTGCCAGCAGGGCGGGAGGGGCGGGTTCGAATCAGCCCCAGCATTTT
TRBJ2-2,once,TRBV6-5,.,CASERWSGRTGELFF,TGTGCCAGCGAGCGGTGGTCGGGTCGGACCGGGGAGCTGTTTTTT
TRBJ1-2,.,TRBV6-6,.,CASSYSIVGGAYGYTF,TGTGCCAGCAGTTACTCGATAGTTGGAGGGGCCTATGGCTACACCTTC
TRBJ2-3,.,TRBV20-1,TRBD2,CSASPKELAGGSDTQYF,TGCAGTGCTAGTCCCAAAGAGTTAGCGGGAGGGTCAGATACGCAGTATTTT
TRBJ2-7,once,TRBV6-5,TRBD1,CASSRQGTYEQYF,TGTGCCAGCAGTCGACAGGGGACCTACGAGCAGTACTTC
TRBJ2-1,.,TRBV7-7,TRBD2,CASSLDPLAGVYEQFF,TGTGCCAGCAGCTTAGATCCACTAGCGGGAGTTTATGAGCAGTTCTTC
TRBJ1-2,.,TRBV5-6,.,CASSWTAVRIYTF,TGTGCCAGCAGCTGGACAGCGGTTAGGATCTACACCTTC
TRBJ2-2,.,TRBV4-3,.,CASSQYGTQSAGELFF,TGCGCCAGCAGCCAATACGGGACTCAATCGGCCGGGGAGCTGTTTTTT
TRBJ1-2,.,TRBV28,TRBD1,CASTLGTGPNYGYTF,TGTGCCAGCACCCTAGGGACAGGACCTAACTATGGCTACACCTTC
TRBJ1-1,.,TRBV24-1,.,CATRPAGWGEAFF,TGTGCCACCAGGCCAGCAGGGTGGGGTGAAGCTTTCTTT
TRBJ2-5,.,TRBV9,.,CASSAGGLKVETQYF,TGTGCCAGCAGCGCCGGCGGCCTCAAGGTGGAGACCCAGTACTTC
TRBJ2-1,few,TRBV11-2,TRBD2,CASSSLAGGIHEQFF,TGTGCCAGCAGCAGTCTAGCGGGAGGTATTCATGAGCAGTTCTTC
TRBJ1-6,.,TRBV7-2,.,CASSVGGRGTPLHF,TGTGCCAGCAGCGTAGGCGGGAGGGGGACACCCCTCCACTTT
TRBJ1-1,.,TRBV2,TRBD1,CASSDGRGPTEAFF,TGTGCCAGCAGTGACGGCAGGGGGCCCACTGAAGCTTTCTTT
TRBJ2-1,.,TRBV2,TRBD1,CASSGAVRGYNEQFF,TGTGCCAGCAGTGGAGCGGTCAGGGGGTACAATGAGCAGTTCTTC
TRBJ1-2,.,TRBV7-9,.,CASSPEGGQGYGYTF,TGTGCCAGCAGCCCGGAGGGTGGGCAGGGCTATGGCTACACCTTC
TRBJ2-1,.,TRBV3-1/TRBV3-2,.,CASSPRPRGRSYNEQFF,TGTGCCAGCAGCCCCCGGCCCCGCGGGCGATCCTACAATGAGCAGTTCTTC
TRBJ2-1,.,TRBV19,TRBD2,CASTKAGIYNEQFF,TGTGCCAGTACCAAAGCGGGGATCTACAATGAGCAGTTCTTC
TRBJ1-5,once,TRBV6-4,TRBD1,CASSVEKNRGDRGRGQPQHF,TGTGCCAGCAGTGTCGAAAAGAACCGCGGGGACAGGGGGCGCGGTCAGCCCCAGCATTTT
TRBJ1-2,.,TRBV6-1,TRBD1,CASSEGQGSIYGYTF,TGTGCCAGCAGTGAAGGACAGGGGAGTATCTATGGCTACACCTTC
TRBJ2-7,.,TRBV4-1,.,CASSHPLGDSATYEQYF,TGCGCCAGCAGCCATCCATTAGGCGACAGCGCTACCTACGAGCAGTACTTC
TRBJ2-7,.,TRBV19,TRBD2,CASSIAHDGTSGRREQYF,TGTGCCAGTAGTATAGCCCACGACGGGACTAGCGGGAGGCGCGAGCAGTACTTC
TRBJ2-7,.,TRBV24-1,.,CATSDPYGSSYEQYF,TGTGCCACCAGTGATCCTTACGGGTCCTCCTACGAGCAGTACTTC
TRBJ1-4,.,TRBV29-1,TRBD1,CSVGQGSTNEKLFF,TGCAGCGTGGGACAGGGCTCAACTAATGAAAAACTGTTTTTT
TRBJ1-3,.,TRBV18,.,CASSPEENTIYF,TGTGCCAGCTCACCAGAGGAGAACACCATATATTTT
TRBJ1-2,.,TRBV27,.,CASSGGTDNYGYTF,TGTGCCAGCAGTGGGGGGACGGATAACTATGGCTACACCTTC
TRBJ1-1,few,TRBV27,.,CASSFRRERPMNTEAFF,TGTGCCAGCAGTTTCCGGAGGGAGAGACCGATGAACACTGAAGCTTTCTTT
TRBJ2-6,.,TRBV15,.,CATSRGLRSGANVLTF,TGTGCCACCAGCAGAGGGCTCCGCTCTGGGGCCAACGTCCTGACTTTC
TRBJ1-3,.,TRBV5-4,.,CASSLQGLSGNTIYF,TGTGCCAGCAGCCTACAGGGACTATCTGGAAACACCATATATTTT
TRBJ2-1,.,TRBV28,.,CASRLSGSSYNEQFF,TGTGCCAGCAGATTGAGCGGAAGCTCCTACAATGAGCAGTTCTTC
TRBJ1-1,.,TRBV7-2,.,CASSLAVEVTEAFF,TGTGCCAGCAGCTTAGCCGTCGAGGTCACTGAAGCTTTCTTT
TRBJ1-2,once,TRBV30,.,CAWRQAGYYGYTF,TGTGCCTGGAGGCAAGCGGGTTACTATGGCTACACCTTC
TRBJ2-1,.,TRBV25-1,TRBD1,CASSETGVAHNEQFF,TGTGCCAGCAGTGAAACAGGGGTGGCCCACAATGAGCAGTTCTTC
TRBJ2-1,once,TRBV9,TRBD2,CASGAAGVIHEQFF,TGTGCCAGCGGGGCAGCGGGAGTTATACATGAGCAGTTCTTC
TRBJ2-3,few,TRBV3-1/TRBV3-2,.,CASSQELAPTQYF,TGTGCCAGCAGCCAAGAATTGGCACCTACGCAGTATTTT
TRBJ2-7,.,TRBV6-5,.,CASKMDRDSYEQYF,TGTGCCAGCAAGATGGACAGAGATTCCTACGAGCAGTACTTC
TRBJ1-1,.,TRBV6-6,.,CASSYSPDTEAFF,TGTGCCAGCAGTTACTCTCCGGACACTGAAGCTTTCTTT
TRBJ2-2,.,TRBV27,TRBD2,CASRYSGRRETGELFF,TGTGCCAGCAGATACTCGGGCCGGCGGGAGACCGGGGAGCTGTTTTTT
TRBJ2-2,.,TRBV11-2,.,CASSLRIASGELFF,TGTGCCAGCAGCTTAAGGATAGCGTCCGGGGAGCTGTTTTTT
TRBJ1-2,.,TRBV11-2,.,CASSLDRVVPTSF,TGTGCCAGCAGCTTAGATCGTGTCGTACCCACTAGCTTC
TRBJ1-3,.,TRBV28,TRBD1,CAIDGDRGSGNTIYF,TGTGCCATCGATGGGGACAGGGGGTCCGGAAACACCATATATTTT
TRBJ2-1,.,TRBV7-9,TRBD2,CASSPHLAGEGEQFF,TGTGCCAGCAGCCCCCATCTAGCGGGAGAGGGTGAGCAGTTCTTC
TRBJ2-7,.,TRBV5-6,.,CASSSPREGYEQYF,TGTGCCAGCAGCTCTCCCAGGGAAGGCTACGAGCAGTACTTC
TRBJ2-2,.,TRBV10-3,.,CAILSSGELFF,TGTGCCATCCTAAGCTCTGGGGAGCTGTTTTTT
TRBJ2-3,.,TRBV5-4,TRBD2,CASSLEGGRAGDTQYF,TGTGCCAGCAGCTTGGAAGGCGGGAGGGCCGGTGATACGCAGTATTTT
TRBJ2-1,.,TRBV4-1,.,CASSQRELAYNEQFF,TGCGCCAGCAGCCAGAGGGAATTAGCCTACAATGAGCAGTTCTTC
TRBJ2-2,once,TRBV11-2,TRBD2,CASSLLGGGLSGELFF,TGTGCCAGCAGCTTGCTGGGGGGAGGGCTAAGCGGGGAGCTGTTTTTT
TRBJ1-2,.,TRBV28,TRBD1,CASSFDRGDGYTF,TGTGCCAGCAGTTTCGACAGGGGAGACGGCTACACCTTC
TRBJ2-1,.,TRBV29-1,.,CSVGGYNEQFF,TGCAGCGTCGGAGGGTACAATGAGCAGTTCTTC
TRBJ2-1,.,TRBV7-9,TRBD2,CASSLATSGGYNEQFF,TGTGCCAGCAGCTTAGCGACTAGCGGAGGCTACAATGAGCAGTTCTTC
TRBJ1-1,.,TRBV28,TRBD1,CATIRGHDTEAFF,TGTGCCACAATCAGGGGGCATGACACTGAAGCTTTCTTT